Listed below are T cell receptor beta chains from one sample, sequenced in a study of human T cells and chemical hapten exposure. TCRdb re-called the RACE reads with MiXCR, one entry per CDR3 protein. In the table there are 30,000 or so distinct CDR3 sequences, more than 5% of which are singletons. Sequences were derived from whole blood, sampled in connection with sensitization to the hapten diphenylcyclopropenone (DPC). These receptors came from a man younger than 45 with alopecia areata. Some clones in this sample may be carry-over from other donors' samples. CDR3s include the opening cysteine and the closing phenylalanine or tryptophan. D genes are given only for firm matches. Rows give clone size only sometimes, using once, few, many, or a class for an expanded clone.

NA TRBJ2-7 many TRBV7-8 TGTGCCAGCAGCAAGGACTGGTCGGGCGAGCAGTACTTC CASSKDWSGEQYF
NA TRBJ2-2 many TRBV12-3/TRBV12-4 TGTGCCAGCAGTCTAACCCCGGGTCTCAACACCGGGGAGCTGTTTTTT CASSLTPGLNTGELFF
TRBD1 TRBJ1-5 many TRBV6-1 TGTGCCAGCAGTGGGACAGGGGGCAATCAGCCCCAGCATTTT CASSGTGGNQPQHF
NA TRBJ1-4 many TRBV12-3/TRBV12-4 TGTGCCAGCAGTCCAGGGGTGGAGAATGAAAAACTGTTTTTT CASSPGVENEKLFF
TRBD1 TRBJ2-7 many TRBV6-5 TGTGCCAGCAGTGGGTGGACAGGGGCCTACGAGCAGTACTTC CASSGWTGAYEQYF
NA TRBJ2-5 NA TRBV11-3 TGTGCCAGCAGCTTAAGACTCAGCAGGAACCAAGAGACCCAGTACTTC CASSLRLSRNQETQYF
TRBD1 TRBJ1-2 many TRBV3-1 TGTGCCAGCAGCCCTTATCACCAGGGACAGACTAACTATGGCTACACCTTC CASSPYHQGQTNYGYTF
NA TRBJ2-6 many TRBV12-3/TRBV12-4 TGTGCCAGCAGCCTCCGGGCTGGGTATTCTGGGGCCAACGTCCTGACTTTC CASSLRAGYSGANVLTF
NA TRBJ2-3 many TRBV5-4 TGTGCCAGCAGCTTCGGGCCCTACACAGATACGCAGTATTTT CASSFGPYTDTQYF
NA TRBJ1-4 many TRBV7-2 TGTGCCAGCAGAGGGACTTATGCAACTAATGAAAAACTGTTTTTT CASRGTYATNEKLFF
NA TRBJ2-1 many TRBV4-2 TGTGCCAGCAGCCAAGATTCCGCCTACAATGAGCAGTTCTTC CASSQDSAYNEQFF
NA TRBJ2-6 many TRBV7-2 TGTGCCAGCAGCAACATAGGGGCCAACGTCCTGACTTTC CASSNIGANVLTF
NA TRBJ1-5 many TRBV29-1 TGCAGCGTTGGGATGTCCGAGGGGCCCCAGCATTTT CSVGMSEGPQHF
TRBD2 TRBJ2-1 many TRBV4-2 TGTGCCAGCAGCCAGACTAGCGGGGGAAACAATGAGCAGTTCTTC CASSQTSGGNNEQFF
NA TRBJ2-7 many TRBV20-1 TGCAGTGCTAGAGTGCCAGCAGGCTACGAGCAGTACTTC CSARVPAGYEQYF
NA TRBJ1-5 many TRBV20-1 TGCAGTGCTATAGAGACGAAAAAGGGGAATCAGCCCCAGCATTTT CSAIETKKGNQPQHF
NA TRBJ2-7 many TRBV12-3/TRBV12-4 TGTGCCAGCAGTCCTGACAGGTTCTACGAGCAGTACTTC CASSPDRFYEQYF
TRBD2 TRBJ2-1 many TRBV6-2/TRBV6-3 TGTGCCAGCAGGATAAATACTAGCGGCAGGCTGAATGAGCAGTTCTTC CASRINTSGRLNEQFF
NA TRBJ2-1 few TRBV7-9 TGTGCCAGCAGCTCAACAGGGCTCACCTACAATGAGCAGTTCTTC CASSSTGLTYNEQFF
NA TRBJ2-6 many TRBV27 TGTGCCAGCAGTCGCTCCGGGGATGGGGCCAACGTCCTGACTTTC CASSRSGDGANVLTF
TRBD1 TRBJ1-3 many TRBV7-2 TGTGCCAGCAGCCCCCGGACAGGGATCAAGTCGGGAAACACCATATATTTT CASSPRTGIKSGNTIYF
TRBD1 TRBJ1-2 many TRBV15 TGTGCCACCAGCAGAGACCTGTCAGGGGGCGTCGACTATGGCTACACCTTC CATSRDLSGGVDYGYTF
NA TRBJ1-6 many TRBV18 TGTGCCAGCTCACCGATGACTACCGGGGCATATAATTCACCCCTCCACTTT CASSPMTTGAYNSPLHF
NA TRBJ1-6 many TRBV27 TGTGCCAGCAGTCCTTTGATACAGGCCGCCTTTTCACCCCTCCACTTT CASSPLIQAAFSPLHF
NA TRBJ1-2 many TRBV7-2 TGTGCCAGCAGCCCACAGGACGGGGCTACTAACTATGGCTACACCTTC CASSPQDGATNYGYTF
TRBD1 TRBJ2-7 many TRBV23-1 TGCGCCAGCACACAAAACGGGGAACCCAGGGGGCGGTCCTACGAGCAGTACTTC CASTQNGEPRGRSYEQYF
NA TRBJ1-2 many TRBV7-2 TGTGCCAGCAGCTTAGGAACCGTCTATGGCTACACCTTC CASSLGTVYGYTF
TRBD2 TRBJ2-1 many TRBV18 TGTGCCAGCTCACCACCGGCTAGCGGGGTCTACAATGAGCAGTTCTTC CASSPPASGVYNEQFF
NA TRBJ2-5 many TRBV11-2 TGTGCCAGCAGCTCCTTGACAGGTCAAGAGACCCAGTACTTC CASSSLTGQETQYF
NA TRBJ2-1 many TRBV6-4 TGTGCCAGCAGTGTTCAGGGAACCTACAATGAGCAGTTCTTC CASSVQGTYNEQFF
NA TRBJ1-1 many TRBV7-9 TGTGCCAGCAGCTTCGACCGGGATATCACTGAAGCTTTCTTT CASSFDRDITEAFF